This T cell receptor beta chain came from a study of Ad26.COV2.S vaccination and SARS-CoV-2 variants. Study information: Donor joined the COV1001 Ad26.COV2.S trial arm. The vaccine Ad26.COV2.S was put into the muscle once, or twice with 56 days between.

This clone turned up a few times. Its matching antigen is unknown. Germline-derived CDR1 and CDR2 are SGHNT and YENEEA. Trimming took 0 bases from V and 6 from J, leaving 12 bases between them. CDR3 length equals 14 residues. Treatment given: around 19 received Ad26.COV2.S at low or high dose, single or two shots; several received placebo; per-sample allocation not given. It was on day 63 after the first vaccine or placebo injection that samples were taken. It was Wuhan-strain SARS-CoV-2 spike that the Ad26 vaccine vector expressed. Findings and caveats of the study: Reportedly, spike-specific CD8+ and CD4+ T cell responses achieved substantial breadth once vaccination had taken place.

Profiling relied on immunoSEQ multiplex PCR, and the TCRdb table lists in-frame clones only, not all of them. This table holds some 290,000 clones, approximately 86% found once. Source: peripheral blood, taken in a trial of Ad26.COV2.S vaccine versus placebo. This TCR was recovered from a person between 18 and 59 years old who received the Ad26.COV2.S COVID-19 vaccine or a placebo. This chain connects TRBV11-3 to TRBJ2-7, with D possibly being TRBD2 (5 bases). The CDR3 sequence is CASSLDGLTGEQYF. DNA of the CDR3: TGTGCCAGCAGCTTAGATGGACTCACTGGCGAGCAGTACTTC. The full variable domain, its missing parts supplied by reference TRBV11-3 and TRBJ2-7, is EAGVVQSPRYKIIEKKQPVAFWCNPISGHNTLYWYLQNLGQGPELLIRYENEEAVDDSQLPKDRFSAERLKGVDSTLKIQPAELGDSAVYLCASSLDGLTGEQYFGPGTRLTVT.